The next 30 T cell receptor beta chains were all read from a single sample in a study of cytomegalovirus exposure and HLA in healthy donors. The data were produced by immunoSEQ multiplex PCR, yet TCRdb's version contains in-frame clones alone and is incomplete. The sample contains approximately 160,000 clones, 65% to 90% of which appear only once. The sample comprised PBMCs. These TCRs come from a woman younger than 30 in good health and CMV-seronegative.

V usage is TRBV5-1 and J usage is TRBJ2-3; 9 bases match TRBD1. The ends lost 8 bases at V and 4 bases at J; junction bases unmatched: 11. Germline V gene sequence: CDR1 SGHRS, CDR2 YFSETQ. The CDR3 sequence is 15 residues long. The CDR3 bases are TGCGCCAGTGAGGAGGGACAGGGTATGTCAGATACGCAGTATTTT. Translating it yields CASEEGQGMSDTQYF.

V is TRBV18 and J is TRBJ1-2; 7 bases fit TRBD1. Unmatched junction bases numbered 11, after V lost 0 bases and J lost 4 bases. CDR3 size: 17 residues. The germline gives CDR1 KGHSH, CDR2 LQKENI. CDR3 sequence reads: CASSPPRQGTYSYGYTF. CDR3 DNA sequence: TGTGCCAGCTCACCACCGAGACAGGGTACCTACTCCTATGGCTACACCTTC.

The J gene is TRBJ2-5, the V gene TRBV28; TRBD1 matches 8 bases. Trimming cost V 10 bases and J 3 bases; bases outside gene matches: 7. Germline CDR1 reads MDHEN; CDR2 reads SYDVKM. This CDR3 spans 13 amino acids. CDR3 residues: CATAMGQEETQYF. CDR3 sequence (DNA): TGTGCCACCGCGATGGGACAGGAAGAGACCCAGTACTTC.

The chain carries TRBV27 and TRBJ1-1; tentatively, D is TRBD1 (6 bases). Germline values: CDR1 MNHEY, CDR2 SMNVEV (reference sequence). This CDR3 has 14 residues. The V gene lost 6 bases and the J gene lost 5 bases, with 16 bases spanning the gap. CDR3 residues: CASRVQGPRTEAFF. The CDR3, as DNA: TGTGCCAGCAGGGTACAGGGCCCGAGGACTGAAGCTTTCTTT.

The J gene is TRBJ1-3, the V gene TRBV7-5; the D call TRBD1 from the table was never checked on the DNA. TRBV7-5 is listed as a pseudogene. This CDR3 is built from 19 residues. CDR3 in DNA: TGTGTCAGAAGCCCGACAAGCTGGTCCCAGACAGGGGACGGAAACACCATATATTTT. Translating gives CVRSPTSWSQTGDGNTIYF.

V gene TRBV10-2 combines with J gene TRBJ2-7; 7 nucleotides align to TRBD1. This CDR3 is built from 17 residues. Germline lookup yields CDR1 WSHSY and CDR2 SAAADI. The J segment lost 3 bases and the V segment lost 8 bases, leaving 19 bases of the junction unmatched. The CDR3 sequence is CASAGAAFRDSNYEQYF. CDR3 nucleotides: TGCGCCAGCGCCGGGGCCGCTTTCCGGGACAGTAACTACGAGCAGTACTTC.

The chain employs TRBV14 and TRBJ1-2, with 7 bases matching TRBD1. V trimming: 1 base; J trimming: 4 bases; junction bases outside the gene matches: 6. CDR1 is SGHDN and CDR2 is FVKESK in the germline V gene. This CDR3 is built from 15 residues. The CDR3 nucleotides read TGTGCCAGCAGCCAAGCTACAGGGGATTTCTATGGCTACACCTTC. Translation: CASSQATGDFYGYTF.

The chain employs TRBV19 and TRBJ2-2; D not resolved. This CDR3 is built from 11 residues. Trimming took off 8 bases at V and 6 bases at J, with 7 bases between the two ends. The germline CDR1 and CDR2 sequences are LNHDA and SQIVND (reference sequence). CDR3 in amino acids: CASSSAGELFF. CDR3 bases: TGTGCCAGTTCTTCGGCCGGGGAGCTGTTTTTT.

This chain joins TRBV7-3 and TRBJ1-1; no firm D call. The V end lost 5 bases, the J end lost 1 base, and 8 bases lay between the germline ends. Per germline, CDR1 SGHTA and CDR2 FQGTGA. This CDR3 has 13 residues. As DNA, the CDR3 is TGTGCCAGCAGCCCAAATAGGAACACTGAAGCTTTCTTT. It yields the protein CASSPNRNTEAFF.

The J gene is TRBJ2-1, the V gene TRBV5-1, with D tentatively TRBD1 (7 bases). Germline CDR1 and CDR2: SGHRS and YFSETQ. The V and J ends lost 3 bases and 6 bases respectively, with 10 bases between them. There are 13 residues in the CDR3. The CDR3 loop is CASSSGGSNEQFF. The DNA for the CDR3 is TGCGCCAGCAGCTCAGGGGGGAGCAATGAGCAGTTCTTC.

This sequence joins TRBV5-4 and TRBJ2-3; a possible D gene is TRBD2 (5 bases). The CDR3 is 14 amino acids. V was trimmed by 0 bases and J by 8 bases, leaving 13 bases between them. Germline CDR1 reads SGHNT; CDR2 reads YYREEE (reference sequence). The CDR3 sequence is CASSLASASITQYF. The CDR3 region has the DNA TGTGCCAGCAGCTTGGCCTCGGCTAGCATTACGCAGTATTTT.

This clone was observed once. The chain joins TRBV29-1 to TRBJ2-7; D possibly corresponds to TRBD1 (6 bases). The CDR3 runs 13 residues. Germline V lookup: CDR1 SQVTM, CDR2 ANQGSEA. Trimming removed 6 bases at V and 0 bases at J, with 12 bases between. The CDR3 bases are TGCAGCGTACGGGACACCCGCTCCTACGAGCAGTACTTC. It encodes CSVRDTRSYEQYF.

V and J are TRBV6-5 and TRBJ2-7; tentative D call: TRBD1 (6 bases). The CDR3 totals 14 residues. Germline CDR1 is MNHEY and CDR2 is SVGAGI. V gave up 6 bases and J gave up 3 bases, with 15 bases separating them. Here the CDR3 DNA reads TGTGCCAGCAGGAATACCGGGACACACTACGAGCAGTACTTC. Its translation: CASRNTGTHYEQYF.

In DNA, the CDR3 is TGTGCCAGCACCCCGGAGCAAGAGACCCAGTACTTC. Protein: CASTPEQETQYF. The rearrangement links TRBV2 to TRBJ2-5; D ambiguous. The V end lost 7 bases, the J end lost 2 bases, and 8 bases lay between the germline ends. CDR1 is SNHLY, CDR2 FYNNEI, per germline. The CDR3 has 12 residues.

The rearrangement links TRBV19 to TRBJ1-2; TRBD1 matches 7 bases. The CDR3 is made up of 15 amino acids. The germline V gene has CDR1 LNHDA and CDR2 SQIVND (reference sequence). V was clipped by 3 bases and J by 6 bases; unmatched bases: 10. The CDR3 here is CASSIRGGQQDGYTF. CDR3 bases: TGTGCCAGTAGTATTAGAGGGGGACAGCAGGATGGCTACACCTTC.

V usage is TRBV7-2 and J usage is TRBJ2-7; 9 nucleotides agree with TRBD2. V shed 0 bases and J 0 bases; nucleotides not matched to a gene: 3. Germline assignment: CDR1 SGHTA and CDR2 FQGNSA. The CDR3 spans 16 residues. The DNA of the CDR3 is TGTGCCAGCAGCTTAGCACTAGCGGGTAACTCCTACGAGCAGTACTTC. Translated, it gives CASSLALAGNSYEQYF. Full variable domain (missing parts from reference TRBV7-2 and TRBJ2-7): GAGVSQSPSNKVTEKGKDVELRCDPISGHTALYWYRQSLGQGLEFLIYFQGNSAPDKSGLPSDRFSAERTGGSVSTLTIQRTQQEDSAVYLCASSLALAGNSYEQYFGPGTRLTVT.

This clone was observed a few times. V is TRBV7-2 and J is TRBJ2-7, with TRBD1 matching over 7 bases. CDR1 is SGHTA and CDR2 is FQGNSA in the germline V gene. V gave up 6 bases and J gave up 5 bases; unmatched junction bases: 7. The CDR3 is 13 residues long. The CDR3 region is CASRRTGMNEQYF. CDR3 nucleotide sequence: TGTGCCAGCAGACGGACAGGAATGAACGAGCAGTACTTC. Supplemented by reference TRBV7-2 and TRBJ2-7, the full variable domain reads GAGVSQSPSNKVTEKGKDVELRCDPISGHTALYWYRQSLGQGLEFLIYFQGNSAPDKSGLPSDRFSAERTGGSVSTLTIQRTQQEDSAVYLCASRRTGMNEQYFGPGTRLTVT.

CDR3 region: CASSLPGLAETQYF. In nucleotides, the CDR3 is TGTGCCAGCAGCCTTCCGGGACTAGCGGAGACCCAGTACTTC. This chain uses TRBV7-9 with TRBJ2-5, with TRBD2 matching over 10 bases. CDR3 length equals 14 residues. V lost 5 bases to trimming and J lost 5 bases; unmatched junction nucleotides: 5. Germline CDR1 SEHNR, CDR2 FQNEAQ (reference sequence).

This chain connects TRBV5-6 to TRBJ2-7, with 11 bases that match TRBD2. Germline CDR1 reads SGHDT; CDR2 reads YYEEEE. The length of the CDR3 is 14 residues. The trim removed 6 bases at V and 5 bases at J, leaving 7 bases unmatched. The CDR3 coding sequence is TGTGCCAGCATGCTAGCGGGAGGTTACGACGAGCAGTACTTC. As protein: CASMLAGGYDEQYF.

The chain employs TRBV29-1 and TRBJ1-4, with 7 nucleotides matching TRBD1. Per germline, CDR1 SQVTM and CDR2 ANQGSEA. The CDR3 runs 13 residues. Unmatched junction bases numbered 4, after V lost 7 bases and J lost 2 bases. The CDR3 region has the DNA TGCAGCGCTAGACAGGGCACTAATGAAAAACTGTTTTTT. Amino acid sequence: CSARQGTNEKLFF.

This chain joins TRBV19 and TRBJ2-6; D may be TRBD2 (6 bases). This CDR3 has 16 amino acids. Deletions cut 2 bases from V and 2 bases from J, with 10 bases between. Germline loops: CDR1 LNHDA, CDR2 SQIVND (reference sequence). DNA for the CDR3: TGTGCCAGTAGTATATTGGGGGGAACTGGGGCCAACGTCCTGACTTTC. Translating it yields CASSILGGTGANVLTF.

This clone was counted a few times. The V and J genes are TRBV2 and TRBJ2-2, with D perhaps TRBD2 (7 bases). V was cut by 6 bases and J by 4 bases, with 12 bases left in between. The CDR3 spans 14 residues. CDR1 SNHLY and CDR2 FYNNEI come from the germline V gene. CDR3 region: CASRRGGPTGELFF. The CDR3 bases are TGTGCCAGCAGGAGGGGGGGGCCCACCGGGGAGCTGTTTTTT.

This chain's CDR3 is CASKGRQGTGNNHSPLHF. DNA of the CDR3: TGTGCCAGTAAGGGGCGGCAGGGGACAGGGAATAATCATTCACCCCTCCACTTT. The rearrangement joins TRBV19 to TRBJ1-6; 9 bases map to TRBD1. The V gene end was trimmed by 7 bases and the J gene end by 8 bases; junction bases not matched to a gene: 18. The CDR3 spans 18 residues. In germline, CDR1 is LNHDA, CDR2 SQIVND (reference sequence).

V is TRBV5-4 and J is TRBJ2-3; 13 bases map to TRBD2. V was clipped by 4 bases and J by 3 bases; unmatched bases: 8. The CDR3 extends over 17 amino acids. Germline-derived CDR1 and CDR2 are SGHNT and YYREEE (reference sequence). The CDR3 DNA follows: TGTGCCAGCAGCACGCGGACTAGCGGGAGAGGAACAGATACGCAGTATTTT. Its protein product is CASSTRTSGRGTDTQYF.

V and J are TRBV6-5 and TRBJ1-5, with 8 bases that match TRBD1. The CDR3 has 14 amino acids. Germline V gives CDR1 MNHEY, CDR2 SVGAGI. The junction had 7 bases not matched to a gene; V was cut back by 5 bases and J by 7 bases. The CDR3 sequence is CASSNTGGTQPQHF. CDR3 nucleotide sequence: TGTGCCAGCAGTAATACAGGGGGTACCCAGCCCCAGCATTTT.

The chain recombines TRBV2 with TRBJ2-7; D remains unclear. V lost 4 bases to trimming and J lost 9 bases, with 13 bases between them. Germline V gene lookup returns CDR1 SNHLY and CDR2 FYNNEI. The CDR3 consists of 12 residues. The CDR3 loop is CASSVRASGQYF. Here the CDR3 DNA reads TGTGCCAGCAGTGTTAGAGCCTCTGGGCAGTACTTC.

The CDR3 nucleotides read TGCGCCAGCACCCTGACAGTGAGCTCCTACGAGCAGTACTTC. Protein sequence: CASTLTVSSYEQYF. This chain joins TRBV5-1 and TRBJ2-7; the D gene is possibly TRBD1 (5 bases). V lost 6 bases and J lost 0, with 13 bases in between. The CDR3 has 14 residues. From germline, CDR1 is SGHRS and CDR2 YFSETQ.

The chain couples TRBV7-6 to TRBJ2-2; D is undetermined. The germline V gene encodes CDR1 SGHVS and CDR2 FNYEAQ. There are 14 residues in the CDR3. V lost 3 bases to trimming and J lost 2 bases, with 7 bases between them. CDR3 in DNA: TGTGCCAGCAGCTTTTCTACTAACACCGGGGAGCTGTTTTTT. Encoded protein: CASSFSTNTGELFF.

This clone was detected once. This chain connects TRBV19 to TRBJ2-5; D is undetermined. V was cut by 8 bases and J by 0 bases, with 7 bases left in between. Germline V gene lookup returns CDR1 LNHDA and CDR2 SQIVND (reference sequence). The CDR3 sequence is 12 residues long. DNA of the CDR3: TGTGCCAGTGCAGGTGACCAAGAGACCCAGTACTTC. This translates into CASAGDQETQYF.

The chain recombines TRBV2 with TRBJ2-7; TRBD1 matches 9 bases. The trim removed 5 bases at V and 5 bases at J, leaving 4 bases unmatched. CDR3 length: 13 amino acids. Germline V gene sequence: CDR1 SNHLY, CDR2 FYNNEI. The CDR3, as DNA: TGTGCCAGCAGTACGGACAGGGGTAACGAGCAGTACTTC. It codes for CASSTDRGNEQYF.